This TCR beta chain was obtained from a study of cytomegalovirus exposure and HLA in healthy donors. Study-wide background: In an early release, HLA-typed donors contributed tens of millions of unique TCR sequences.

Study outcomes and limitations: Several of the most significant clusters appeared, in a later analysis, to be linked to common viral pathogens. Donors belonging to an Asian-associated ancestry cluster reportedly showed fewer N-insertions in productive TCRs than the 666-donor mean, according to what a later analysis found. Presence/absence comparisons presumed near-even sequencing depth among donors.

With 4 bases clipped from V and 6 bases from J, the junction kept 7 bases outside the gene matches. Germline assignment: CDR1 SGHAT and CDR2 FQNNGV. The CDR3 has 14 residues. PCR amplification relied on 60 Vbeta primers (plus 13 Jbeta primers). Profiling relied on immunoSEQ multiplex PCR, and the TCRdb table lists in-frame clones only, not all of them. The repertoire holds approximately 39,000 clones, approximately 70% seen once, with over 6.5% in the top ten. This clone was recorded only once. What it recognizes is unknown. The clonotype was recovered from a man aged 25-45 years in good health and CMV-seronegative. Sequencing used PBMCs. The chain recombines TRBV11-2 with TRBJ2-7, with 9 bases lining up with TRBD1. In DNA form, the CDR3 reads TGTGCCAGCAGCTCACAGGGGGCTCGGGGCGAGCAGTACTTC. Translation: CASSSQGARGEQYF.